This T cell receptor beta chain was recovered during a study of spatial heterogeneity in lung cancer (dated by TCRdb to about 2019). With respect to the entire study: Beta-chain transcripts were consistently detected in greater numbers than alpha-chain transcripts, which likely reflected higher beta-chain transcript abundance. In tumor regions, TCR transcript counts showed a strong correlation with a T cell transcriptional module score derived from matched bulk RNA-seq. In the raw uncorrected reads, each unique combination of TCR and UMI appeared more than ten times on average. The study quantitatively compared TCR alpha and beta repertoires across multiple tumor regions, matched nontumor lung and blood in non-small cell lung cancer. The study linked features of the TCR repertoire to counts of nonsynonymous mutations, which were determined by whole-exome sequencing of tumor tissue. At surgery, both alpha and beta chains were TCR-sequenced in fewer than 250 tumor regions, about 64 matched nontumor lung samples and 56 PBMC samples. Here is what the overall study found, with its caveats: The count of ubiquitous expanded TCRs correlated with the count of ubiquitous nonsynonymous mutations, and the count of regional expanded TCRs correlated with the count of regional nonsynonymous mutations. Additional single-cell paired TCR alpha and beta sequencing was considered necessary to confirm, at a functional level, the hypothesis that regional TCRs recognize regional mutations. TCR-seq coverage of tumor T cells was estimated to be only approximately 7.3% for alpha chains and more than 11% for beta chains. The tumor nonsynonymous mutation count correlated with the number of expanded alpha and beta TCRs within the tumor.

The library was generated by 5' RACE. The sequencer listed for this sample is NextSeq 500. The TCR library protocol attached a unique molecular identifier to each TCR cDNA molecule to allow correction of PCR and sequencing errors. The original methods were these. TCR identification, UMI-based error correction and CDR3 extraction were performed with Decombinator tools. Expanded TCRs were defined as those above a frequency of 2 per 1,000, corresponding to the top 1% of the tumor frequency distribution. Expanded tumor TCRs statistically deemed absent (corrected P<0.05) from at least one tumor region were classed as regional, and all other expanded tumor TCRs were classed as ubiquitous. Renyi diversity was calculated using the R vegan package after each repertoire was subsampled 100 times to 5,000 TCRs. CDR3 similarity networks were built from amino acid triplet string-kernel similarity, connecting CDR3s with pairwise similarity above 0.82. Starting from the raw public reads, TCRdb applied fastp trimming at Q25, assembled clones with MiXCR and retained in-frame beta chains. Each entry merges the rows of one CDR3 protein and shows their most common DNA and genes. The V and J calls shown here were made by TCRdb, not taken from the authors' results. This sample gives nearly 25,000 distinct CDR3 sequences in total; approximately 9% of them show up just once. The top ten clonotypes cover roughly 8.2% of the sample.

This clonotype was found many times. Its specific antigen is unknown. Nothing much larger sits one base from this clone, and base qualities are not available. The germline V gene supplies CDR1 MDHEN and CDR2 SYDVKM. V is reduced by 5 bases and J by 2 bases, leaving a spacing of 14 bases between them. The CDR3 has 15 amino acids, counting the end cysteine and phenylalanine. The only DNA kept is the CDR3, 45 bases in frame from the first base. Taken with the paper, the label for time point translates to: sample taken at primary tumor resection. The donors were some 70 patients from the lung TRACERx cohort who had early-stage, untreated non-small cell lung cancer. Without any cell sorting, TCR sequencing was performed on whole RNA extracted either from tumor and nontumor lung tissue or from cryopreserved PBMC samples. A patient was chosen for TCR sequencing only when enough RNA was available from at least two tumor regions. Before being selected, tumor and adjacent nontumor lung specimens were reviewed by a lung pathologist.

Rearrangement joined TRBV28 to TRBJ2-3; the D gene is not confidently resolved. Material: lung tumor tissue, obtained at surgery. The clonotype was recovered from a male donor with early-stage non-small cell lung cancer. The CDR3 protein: CASSPPGGNTDTQYF. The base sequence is TGTGCCAGCAGTCCGCCAGGCGGAAACACAGATACGCAGTATTTT.